This paragraph reports one T cell receptor beta chain. This CDR3 has 14 residues. With 1 base removed from V and 8 bases from J, the gap between germline ends came to 17 bases. Germline values: CDR1 SQVTM, CDR2 ANQGSEA. The sample is drawn from a study of spatial heterogeneity in lung cancer. TCRdb independently ran MiXCR on the 5' RACE reads; one entry per CDR3 protein. The table lists about 39,000 distinct CDR3 sequences, around 3.1% of them singletons. This sample's time point: sample taken at primary tumor resection. The donors were 65 to 85 patients with non-small cell lung cancer that was early-stage and untreated.

The gene calls are TRBV29-1 and TRBJ1-2; a possible D gene is TRBD1 (6 bases). This sample comprised normal lung tissue next to the tumor, obtained at surgery. The receptor was isolated from a male donor with early-stage non-small cell lung cancer. The CDR3 region has the DNA TGCAGCGTTGAAGGTCAGGGGAACGGGTACGGCTACACCTTC. Its protein is CSVEGQGNGYGYTF.